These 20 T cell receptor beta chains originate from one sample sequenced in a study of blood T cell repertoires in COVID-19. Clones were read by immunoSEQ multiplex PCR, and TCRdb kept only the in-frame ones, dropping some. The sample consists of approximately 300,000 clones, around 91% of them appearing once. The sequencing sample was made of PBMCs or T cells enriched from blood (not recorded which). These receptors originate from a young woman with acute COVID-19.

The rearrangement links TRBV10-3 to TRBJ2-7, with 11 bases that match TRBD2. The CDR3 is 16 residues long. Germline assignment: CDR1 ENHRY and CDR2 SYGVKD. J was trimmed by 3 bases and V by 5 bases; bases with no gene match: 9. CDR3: CAISSKRLAGNYEQYF. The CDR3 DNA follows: TGTGCCATCAGTTCTAAACGACTAGCGGGGAACTACGAGCAGTACTTC.

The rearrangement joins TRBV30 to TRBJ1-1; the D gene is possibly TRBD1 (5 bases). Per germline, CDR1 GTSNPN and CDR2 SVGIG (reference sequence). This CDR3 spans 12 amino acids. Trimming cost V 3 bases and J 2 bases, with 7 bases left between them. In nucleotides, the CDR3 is TGTGCCTGGAGAAGGGGAAACACTGAAGCTTTCTTT. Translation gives CAWRRGNTEAFF.

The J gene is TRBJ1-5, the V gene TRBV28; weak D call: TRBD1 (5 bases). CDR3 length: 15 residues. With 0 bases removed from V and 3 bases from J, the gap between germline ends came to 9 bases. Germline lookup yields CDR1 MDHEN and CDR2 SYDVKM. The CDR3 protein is CASSLWAGPNQPQHF. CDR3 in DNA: TGTGCCAGCAGTTTATGGGCAGGGCCCAATCAGCCCCAGCATTTT.

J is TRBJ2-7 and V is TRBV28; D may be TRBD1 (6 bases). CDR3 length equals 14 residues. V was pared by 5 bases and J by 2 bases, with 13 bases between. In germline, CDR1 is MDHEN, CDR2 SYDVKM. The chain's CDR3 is CASSGPGHTYEQYF. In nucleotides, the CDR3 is TGTGCCAGCAGTGGCCCGGGACATACCTACGAGCAGTACTTC.

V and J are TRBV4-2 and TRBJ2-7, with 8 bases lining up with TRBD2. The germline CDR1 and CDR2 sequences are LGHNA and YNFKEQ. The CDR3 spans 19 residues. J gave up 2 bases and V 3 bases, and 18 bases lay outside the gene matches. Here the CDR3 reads CASSHSIGELAELAYEQYF. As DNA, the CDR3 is TGTGCCAGCAGCCACTCTATAGGGGAACTAGCGGAACTAGCCTACGAGCAGTACTTC.

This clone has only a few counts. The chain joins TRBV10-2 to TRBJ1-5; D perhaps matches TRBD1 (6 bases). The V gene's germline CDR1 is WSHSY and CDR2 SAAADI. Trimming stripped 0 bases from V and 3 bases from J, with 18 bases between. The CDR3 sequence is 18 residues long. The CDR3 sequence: CASSESALGQGYNQPQHF. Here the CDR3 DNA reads TGCGCCAGCAGTGAGTCGGCATTAGGGCAGGGGTACAATCAGCCCCAGCATTTT.

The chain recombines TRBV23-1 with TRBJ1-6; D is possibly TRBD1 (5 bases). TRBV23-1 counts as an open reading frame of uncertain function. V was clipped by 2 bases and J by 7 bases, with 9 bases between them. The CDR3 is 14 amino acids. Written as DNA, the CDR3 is TGCGCCAGCAGTCAAGGCAGGGTAAATTCACCCCTCCACTTT. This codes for CASSQGRVNSPLHF.

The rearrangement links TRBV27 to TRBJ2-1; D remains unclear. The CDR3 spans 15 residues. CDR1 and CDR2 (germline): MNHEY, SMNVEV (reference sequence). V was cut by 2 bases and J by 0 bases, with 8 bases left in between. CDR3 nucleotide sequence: TGTGCCAGCAGTTTAAAGTCTAGCTCCTACAATGAGCAGTTCTTC. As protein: CASSLKSSSYNEQFF.

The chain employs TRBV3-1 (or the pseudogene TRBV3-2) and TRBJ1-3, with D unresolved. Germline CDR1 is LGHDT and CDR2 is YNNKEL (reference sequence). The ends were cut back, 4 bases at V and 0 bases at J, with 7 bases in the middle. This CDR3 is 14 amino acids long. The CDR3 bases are TGTGCCAGCAGCCGGTTACACTCTGGAAACACCATATATTTT. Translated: CASSRLHSGNTIYF.

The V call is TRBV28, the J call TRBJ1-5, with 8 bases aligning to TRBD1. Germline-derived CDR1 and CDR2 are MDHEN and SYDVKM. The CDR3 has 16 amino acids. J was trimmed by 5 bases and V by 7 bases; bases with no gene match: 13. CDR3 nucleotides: TGTGCCAGCACCACCCCCAGGGGGCCGGGCGATCAGCCCCAGCATTTT. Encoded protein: CASTTPRGPGDQPQHF. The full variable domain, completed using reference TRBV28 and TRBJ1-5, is DVKVTQSSRYLVKRTGEKVFLECVQDMDHENMFWYRQDPGLGLRLIYFSYDVKMKEKGDIPEGYSVSREKKERFSLILESASTNQTSMYLCASTTPRGPGDQPQHFGDGTRLSIL.

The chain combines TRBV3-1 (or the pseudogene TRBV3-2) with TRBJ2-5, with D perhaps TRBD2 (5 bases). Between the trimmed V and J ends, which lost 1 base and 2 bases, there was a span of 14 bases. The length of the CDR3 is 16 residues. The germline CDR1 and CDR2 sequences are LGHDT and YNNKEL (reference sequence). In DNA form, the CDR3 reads TGTGCCAGCAGCCAAGGCGTGGGAGCGGTACAAGAGACCCAGTACTTC. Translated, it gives CASSQGVGAVQETQYF.

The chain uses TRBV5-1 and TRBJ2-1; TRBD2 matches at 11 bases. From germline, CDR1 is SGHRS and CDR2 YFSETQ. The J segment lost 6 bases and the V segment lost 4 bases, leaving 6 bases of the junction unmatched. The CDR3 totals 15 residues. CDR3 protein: CASSPGTSGINEQFF. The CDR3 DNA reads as TGCGCCAGCAGCCCCGGGACTAGCGGAATCAATGAGCAGTTCTTC.

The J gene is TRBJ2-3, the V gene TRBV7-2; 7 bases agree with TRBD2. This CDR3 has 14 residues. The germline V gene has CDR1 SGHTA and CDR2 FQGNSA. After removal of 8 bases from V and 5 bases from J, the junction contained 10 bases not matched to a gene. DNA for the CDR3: TGTGCCAGCGCCGGGGGAGGGAGTGTAGATACGCAGTATTTT. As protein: CASAGGGSVDTQYF.

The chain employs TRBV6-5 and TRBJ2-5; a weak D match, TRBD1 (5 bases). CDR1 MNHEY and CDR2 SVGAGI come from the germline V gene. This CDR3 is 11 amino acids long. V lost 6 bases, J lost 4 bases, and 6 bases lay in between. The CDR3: CASSQGETQYF. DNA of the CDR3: TGTGCCAGCAGCCAGGGAGAGACCCAGTACTTC.

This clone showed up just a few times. The DNA for the CDR3 is TGTGCTAGTGGTTTGGTAAGCGGGGGAAACACTGAAGCTTTCTTT. As protein: CASGLVSGGNTEAFF. This chain links TRBV12-5 with TRBJ1-1, with D possibly being TRBD1 (5 bases). CDR3 length: 15 residues. CDR1 is LGHNT, CDR2 FRNRAP, per germline. Trimming took 0 bases from V and 2 from J, leaving 10 bases between them.

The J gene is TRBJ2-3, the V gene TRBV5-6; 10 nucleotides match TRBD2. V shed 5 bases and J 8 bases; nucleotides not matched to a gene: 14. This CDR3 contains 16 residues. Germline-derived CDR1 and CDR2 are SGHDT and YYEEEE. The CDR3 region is CASRSLAGWGRGTQYF. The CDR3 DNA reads TGTGCCAGCAGGTCACTAGCGGGATGGGGTCGGGGTACGCAGTATTTT.

In DNA, the CDR3 is TGTGCCAGCAGCGGGCTAAAGGTGCAGTTCTTC. Amino acid sequence: CASSGLKVQFF. J is TRBJ2-1 and V is TRBV11-2; no reliable D call. This CDR3 is 11 amino acids long. Trimming shortened V by 5 bases and J by 12 bases, and 11 bases separated the two germline ends. Per germline, CDR1 SGHAT and CDR2 FQNNGV.

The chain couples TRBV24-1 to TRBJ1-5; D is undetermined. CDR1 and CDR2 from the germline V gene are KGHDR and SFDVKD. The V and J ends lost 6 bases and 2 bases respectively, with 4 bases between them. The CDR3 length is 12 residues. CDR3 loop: CATSSGNQPQHF. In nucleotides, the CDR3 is TGTGCCACCAGTTCAGGCAATCAGCCCCAGCATTTT.

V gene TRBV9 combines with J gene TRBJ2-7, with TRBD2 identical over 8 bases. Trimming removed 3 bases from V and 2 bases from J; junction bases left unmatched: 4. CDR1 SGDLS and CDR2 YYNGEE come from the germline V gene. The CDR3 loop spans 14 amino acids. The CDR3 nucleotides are TGTGCCAGCAGCGAAGTAGCGGGGACCTACGAGCAGTACTTC. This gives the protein CASSEVAGTYEQYF.

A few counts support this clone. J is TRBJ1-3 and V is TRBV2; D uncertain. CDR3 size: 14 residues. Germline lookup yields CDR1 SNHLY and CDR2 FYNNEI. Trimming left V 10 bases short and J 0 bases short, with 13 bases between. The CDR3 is CATRPPGSGNTIYF. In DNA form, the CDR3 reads TGTGCCACCCGACCCCCGGGCTCTGGAAACACCATATATTTT.